These 7 T cell receptor beta chains share one sample of origin, sequenced in a study of blood T cell repertoires in COVID-19. Here immunoSEQ multiplex PCR was the method, and the copy in TCRdb shows in-frame clones only, minus some. This sample yields approximately 36,000 clones, of which 70% to 90% are seen a single time; 4.8% belongs to the top ten. What was sequenced was peripheral blood. The receptors here all came from a man between 45 and 60 years old with active COVID-19.

This rearrangement joins TRBV29-1 to TRBJ2-7; 7 nucleotides line up with TRBD2. This CDR3 region has 14 residues. The J segment lost 3 bases and the V segment lost 7 bases, leaving 12 bases of the junction unmatched. Looked up from germline, CDR1 is SQVTM and CDR2 is ANQGSEA. The CDR3 region is CSAAYPGRDYEQYF. CDR3 coding DNA: TGCAGCGCTGCCTATCCGGGGAGGGACTACGAGCAGTACTTC.

The chain uses TRBV5-1 and TRBJ1-4, with D maybe TRBD1 (6 bases). Germline V lookup: CDR1 SGHRS, CDR2 YFSETQ. V was shortened by 4 bases and J by 7 bases, with 17 bases between the two germline ends. The CDR3 is 15 residues long. The CDR3 nucleotides read TGCGCCAGCAGCCCCGGGGGGGCAGGGACTGAAAAACTGTTTTTT. It codes for CASSPGGAGTEKLFF.

The chain joins TRBV12-5 to TRBJ2-3; D remains ambiguous. The V end lost 6 bases, the J end lost 0 bases, and 13 bases lay between the germline ends. Per the germline V gene, CDR1 is LGHNT and CDR2 is FRNRAP. This CDR3 has 15 amino acids. This CDR3 reads CASGPSITSTDTQYF. The DNA for the CDR3 is TGTGCTAGTGGCCCCTCTATCACTAGCACAGATACGCAGTATTTT.

The chain recombines TRBV3-1 (or the pseudogene TRBV3-2) with TRBJ2-5; the D gene is possibly TRBD1 (6 bases). V gave up 2 bases and J gave up 0 bases, with 10 bases separating them. In germline, CDR1 is LGHDT, CDR2 YNNKEL (reference sequence). This CDR3 comprises 15 residues. CDR3 nucleotides: TGTGCCAGCAGCCAATCCGGACAGTACCAAGAGACCCAGTACTTC. It yields the protein CASSQSGQYQETQYF.

The genes are TRBV6-5 and TRBJ2-1; no definite D call. This CDR3 is 14 amino acids long. V gave up 2 bases and J gave up 0 bases, with 5 bases separating them. The V gene's germline CDR1 is MNHEY and CDR2 SVGAGI. The CDR3 protein is CASSYPSSYNEQFF. CDR3 in DNA: TGTGCCAGCAGTTACCCTAGCTCCTACAATGAGCAGTTCTTC.

The V and J genes are TRBV6-6 and TRBJ1-5; 9 bases are shared with TRBD1. Trimming took 8 bases from V and 0 from J; bases not matched to a gene: 8. The CDR3 contains 16 residues. CDR1 is MNHNY and CDR2 is SVGAGI in the germline V gene (reference sequence). CDR3 residues: CASAIDRGYSNQPQHF. In DNA form, the CDR3 reads TGTGCCAGCGCAATCGACAGGGGGTATAGCAATCAGCCCCAGCATTTT.

The chain recombines TRBV6-2 or TRBV6-3 with TRBJ2-1, with 9 bases matching TRBD2. Unmatched junction bases numbered 3, after V lost 0 bases and J lost 9 bases. This CDR3 is built from 14 residues. Germline V gene lookup returns CDR1 MNHEY and CDR2 SVGEGT. The CDR3 reads CASSYSASGAEQFF. As DNA, the CDR3 is TGTGCCAGCAGTTACTCGGCTAGCGGGGCTGAGCAGTTCTTC.